The 27 T cell receptor beta chains listed next were all sequenced from one sample in a study of shared clonotypes between healthy human individuals. Produced via immunoSEQ multiplex PCR; TCRdb's table is partial and in-frame only. The sample yields millions of clones, 95% seen once. Sequencing used naive CD4+ T cells sorted from blood. The subset was: CD45RA+ positively selected. These receptors all stem from a man aged 18-30 years in good health.

This chain links TRBV10-3 with TRBJ2-5; tentatively, D is TRBD1 (5 bases). The CDR3 is 14 amino acids. V was pared by 6 bases and J by 2 bases, with 13 bases between. Germline V lookup: CDR1 ENHRY, CDR2 SYGVKD. The CDR3 bases are TGTGCCATCAGCCGATCCGGACAACAAGAGACCCAGTACTTC. The encoded protein is CAISRSGQQETQYF.

The chain joins TRBV29-1 to TRBJ2-2; possible D gene TRBD2, 6 bases. The V end lost 5 bases, the J end lost 6 bases, and 13 bases lay between the germline ends. The germline gives CDR1 SQVTM, CDR2 ANQGSEA. This CDR3 is 13 amino acids long. The CDR3 bases are TGCAGCGTTCAAACTAGCCTGCCCGGGGAGCTGTTTTTT. Translated, it gives CSVQTSLPGELFF.

The rearrangement joins TRBV28 to TRBJ1-1; D may be TRBD1 (5 bases). Trimming pared 6 bases from V and 4 bases from J, leaving 18 bases between. The length of the CDR3 is 15 residues. Germline V gene data show CDR1 as MDHEN and CDR2 as SYDVKM. The CDR3 protein is CASSRLGDGATEAFF. CDR3 nucleotides: TGTGCCAGCAGCCGTCTGGGCGACGGGGCCACTGAAGCTTTCTTT.

The chain couples TRBV5-4 to TRBJ1-2, with 8 bases identical to TRBD1. Per the germline V gene, CDR1 is SGHNT and CDR2 is YYREEE (reference sequence). The CDR3 totals 13 residues. V shed 2 bases, J shed 6 bases, and the junction held 3 bases outside the gene matches. The CDR3 DNA reads as TGTGCCAGCAGCTTCGACAGGGGTAATGGCTACACCTTC. It encodes CASSFDRGNGYTF.

This chain joins TRBV6-5 and TRBJ2-1; 8 bases line up with TRBD2. There are 14 residues in the CDR3. Trimming removed 7 bases from V and 8 bases from J; junction bases left unmatched: 10. CDR1 and CDR2 (germline): MNHEY, SVGAGI. CDR3 protein: CASNPGTRIHEQFF. In DNA, the CDR3 is TGTGCCAGCAACCCCGGGACTAGAATCCATGAGCAGTTCTTC.

This rearrangement joins TRBV2 to TRBJ2-5; the match to TRBD1 covers 8 bases. The J call may be wrong; the DNA end is better matched by TRBJ2-7. This CDR3 has 12 residues. Looked up from germline, CDR1 is SNHLY and CDR2 is FYNNEI. The CDR3 DNA sequence: TGTGCCAGCAACGACAGGGGCTACGAGCAGTACTTC. Translated: CASNDRGYEQYF.

This chain uses TRBV5-5 with TRBJ1-5; weak D call: TRBD1 (6 bases). Trimming shortened V by 2 bases and J by 3 bases, and 9 bases separated the two germline ends. This CDR3 is built from 14 residues. Per germline, CDR1 SGHKS and CDR2 YYEKEE (reference sequence). The CDR3 bases are TGTGCCAGCAGCTTAGGACAGATCAATCAGCCCCAGCATTTT. Amino acids: CASSLGQINQPQHF.

V and J are TRBV7-2 and TRBJ2-1; D might be TRBD2 (6 bases). Trimming shortened V by 3 bases and J by 7 bases, and 13 bases separated the two germline ends. CDR3 length: 14 residues. Germline assignment: CDR1 SGHTA and CDR2 FQGNSA. The CDR3 sequence is CASSFTAGLNEQFF. The DNA for the CDR3 is TGTGCCAGCAGCTTCACGGCGGGGCTTAATGAGCAGTTCTTC.

This clone was found once. The chain has TRBV29-1 and TRBJ2-7; maybe TRBD1 (6 bases). V lost 7 bases to trimming and J lost 3 bases, with 10 bases between them. Germline lookup yields CDR1 SQVTM and CDR2 ANQGSEA. CDR3 size: 11 residues. The CDR3, as DNA: TGCAGCGCCTCGACAGGCTACGAGCAGTACTTC. It encodes CSASTGYEQYF.

This clone was seen only once. The rearrangement links TRBV6-1 to TRBJ2-2, with 9 bases that match TRBD1. The germline CDR1 and CDR2 sequences are MNHNS and SASEGT. CDR3 size: 15 residues. The V and J ends lost 6 bases and 0 bases, in that order; junction bases with no gene match: 2. CDR3 in amino acids: CASRGDRANTGELFF. CDR3 sequence (DNA): TGTGCCAGCAGGGGGGACAGGGCGAACACCGGGGAGCTGTTTTTT.

V usage is TRBV11-2 and J usage is TRBJ1-4; D gene unclear. Looked up from germline, CDR1 is SGHAT and CDR2 is FQNNGV. This CDR3 has 15 amino acids. Trimming removed 1 base at V and 7 bases at J, with 13 bases between. In nucleotides, the CDR3 is TGTGCCAGCAGCTTAGTAGACGAGTTGGGTGAAAAACTGTTTTTT. Its translation: CASSLVDELGEKLFF.

Concerning this clone itself: Other DNA sequences in this specimen translate into the identical CDR3. The chain employs TRBV6-5 and TRBJ1-1; D unclear. This CDR3 has 12 amino acids. V was pared by 4 bases and J by 6 bases, with 9 bases between. Germline V gives CDR1 MNHEY, CDR2 SVGAGI. CDR3 in DNA: TGTGCCAGCAGTTCACCCGGGGCTGAAGCTTTCTTT. Amino acid sequence: CASSSPGAEAFF.

The chain recombines TRBV15 with TRBJ2-1; TRBD2 is a possible D gene (5 bases). This CDR3 is 13 amino acids long. V lost 0 bases to trimming and J lost 15 bases, with 15 bases between them. The germline V gene encodes CDR1 LNHNV and CDR2 YYDKDF (reference sequence). The CDR3 nucleotides read TGTGCCACCAGCAGAGAGCCCGAGGGCGGGCGGTTCTTC. This sequence encodes CATSREPEGGRFF.

The chain employs TRBV30 and TRBJ1-4; 7 nucleotides match TRBD1. V dropped 3 bases and J dropped 14; count of bases not matched to a gene: 12. The CDR3 sequence is 13 residues long. Germline CDR1 and CDR2: GTSNPN and SVGIG (reference sequence). The CDR3 nucleotides read TGTGCCTGGAGCCTGGACAGGACGGGTTGGCTGTTTTTT. It codes for CAWSLDRTGWLFF.

The gene calls are TRBV27 and TRBJ1-1, with D unresolved. V was clipped by 0 bases and J by 4 bases, with 12 bases between them. The CDR3 loop spans 15 amino acids. Germline V gene data show CDR1 as MNHEY and CDR2 as SMNVEV (reference sequence). CDR3: CASSLSGGTGTEAFF. In nucleotides, the CDR3 is TGTGCCAGCAGTTTATCGGGAGGTACGGGCACTGAAGCTTTCTTT.

J is TRBJ2-3 and V is TRBV28; D may match TRBD1 or TRBD2 (5 bases each). The CDR3 spans 16 residues. With 4 bases removed from V and 0 bases from J, the gap between germline ends came to 14 bases. Germline lookup yields CDR1 MDHEN and CDR2 SYDVKM. The CDR3 reads CASSSPGARSTDTQYF. The CDR3 DNA reads TGTGCCAGCAGTTCCCCCGGGGCGCGGAGCACAGATACGCAGTATTTT.

The chain employs TRBV28 and TRBJ2-1, with 13 bases that match TRBD2. The CDR3 spans 16 residues. Germline lookup yields CDR1 MDHEN and CDR2 SYDVKM. V gave up 6 bases and J gave up 1 base; unmatched junction bases: 3. The CDR3 DNA reads TGTGCCAGCAGACCGGGACTAGCGGGGTCCTACAATGAGCAGTTCTTC. This gives the protein CASRPGLAGSYNEQFF.

This chain uses TRBV7-2 with TRBJ2-5; D not certain. This CDR3 spans 13 amino acids. Per the germline V gene, CDR1 is SGHTA and CDR2 is FQGNSA. Trimming left V 7 bases short and J 0 bases short, with 9 bases between. The CDR3 protein is CASNQQYQETQYF. The CDR3, as DNA: TGTGCCAGCAATCAGCAGTACCAAGAGACCCAGTACTTC.

For the CDR3, the DNA is TGTGCCATTCGGGACCTCCTCCGCACAGATACGCAGTATTTT. Amino acid sequence: CAIRDLLRTDTQYF. V and J are TRBV10-3 and TRBJ2-3; D tentatively reads TRBD1 or TRBD2 (5 bases each). Per the germline V gene, CDR1 is ENHRY and CDR2 is SYGVKD. Trimming removed 9 bases at V and 1 base at J, with 14 bases between. This CDR3 is 14 amino acids long.

This chain connects TRBV28 to TRBJ2-7; weak D call: TRBD2 (5 bases). This CDR3 spans 12 amino acids. Germline lookup yields CDR1 MDHEN and CDR2 SYDVKM. Trimming removed 6 bases at V and 7 bases at J, with 13 bases between. This CDR3 is CASRPQSGEQYF. The DNA of the CDR3 is TGTGCCAGCAGACCTCAGTCGGGAGAGCAGTACTTC.

V gene TRBV7-2 combines with J gene TRBJ1-5; TRBD1 aligns across 7 bases. The V gene's germline CDR1 is SGHTA and CDR2 FQGNSA. CDR3 size: 18 residues. Trimming took 2 bases from V and 3 from J; bases not matched to a gene: 13. The DNA of the CDR3 is TGTGCCAGCAGCTTATACTTTATCCCGGGACAGTACAATCAGCCCCAGCATTTT. Its translation: CASSLYFIPGQYNQPQHF.

The chain has TRBV10-3 and TRBJ2-1; D call uncertain. The CDR3 consists of 13 residues. Germline V gene lookup returns CDR1 ENHRY and CDR2 SYGVKD. With 8 bases removed from V and 3 bases from J, the gap between germline ends came to 11 bases. In DNA form, the CDR3 reads TGTGCCATCGGAAGTTCAAACTACAATGAGCAGTTCTTC. This translates into CAIGSSNYNEQFF.

The V call is TRBV4-2, the J call TRBJ2-5; 9 nucleotides align to TRBD2. Looked up from germline, CDR1 is LGHNA and CDR2 is YNFKEQ. This CDR3 has 17 amino acids. The V and J ends lost 5 bases and 4 bases, in that order; junction bases with no gene match: 14. The CDR3 DNA follows: TGTGCCAGCAGCAGCCTCCGACTCGCGGGGGGGCTAGAGACCCAGTACTTC. Translating gives CASSSLRLAGGLETQYF.

The genes are TRBV5-1 and TRBJ2-7, with unresolved D. Germline CDR1 reads SGHRS; CDR2 reads YFSETQ. V lost 0 bases and J lost 3, with 10 bases in between. This CDR3 has 14 residues. The CDR3 coding sequence is TGCGCCAGCAGCTTGGCCGTCGGCCTCTACGAGCAGTACTTC. As protein: CASSLAVGLYEQYF.

V and J are TRBV11-2 and TRBJ2-6, with 8 bases aligning to TRBD1. CDR1 and CDR2 from the germline V gene are SGHAT and FQNNGV. CDR3 length equals 18 residues. J was trimmed by 0 bases and V by 9 bases; bases with no gene match: 13. CDR3 sequence (DNA): TGTGCCAGTCGGACAGGGAAAATATTACTCTCTGGGGCCAACGTCCTGACTTTC. Encoded protein: CASRTGKILLSGANVLTF.

This sequence joins TRBV14 and TRBJ2-5, with D perhaps matching TRBD2 (5 bases). The CDR3 is 15 residues long. Between the trimmed V and J ends, which lost 1 base and 5 bases, there was a span of 14 bases. Germline V lookup: CDR1 SGHDN, CDR2 FVKESK. CDR3 protein: CASSQGPVRGETQYF. Here the CDR3 DNA reads TGTGCCAGCAGCCAAGGGCCGGTTCGAGGGGAGACCCAGTACTTC.

The gene calls are TRBV7-2 and TRBJ1-5; D not certain. The CDR3 contains 12 residues. Trimming cost V 4 bases and J 4 bases, with 5 bases left between them. The germline gives CDR1 SGHTA, CDR2 FQGNSA. The DNA of the CDR3 is TGTGCCAGCAGCTCGCTGAATCAGCCCCAGCATTTT. This sequence encodes CASSSLNQPQHF.